This T cell receptor beta chain was captured by sequencing in a study of blood T cells in healthy people across ages. In its sample, this clonotype was seen a few times. Its target is not known. CDR1 is ENHRY, CDR2 SYGVKD, per germline. This CDR3 spans 15 amino acids. J lost 0 bases, V lost 6 bases, and 5 bases had no gene match. Whole-study findings and limits: Donor CMV status, an unknown factor, possibly confounded changes in expanded clonotypes.

It was with a sample-barcoded 5' primer and a J-beta primer mix that a second PCR of about 7 to 12 cycles was run. MiXCR was run by TCRdb on the 5' RACE reads, yielding one entry per CDR3 protein. The repertoire has about 680,000 distinct CDR3 sequences, roughly 50% of them found once; the top ten carry 25% to 35%. No fewer than 5.5 micrograms of total RNA were isolated from every sample. V is TRBV10-3 and J is TRBJ2-1, with TRBD1 matching over 7 bases. This TCR derives from a woman in her sixties or seventies in good health. Source material: blood. CDR3 region: CAISPGTVSYNEQFF. The CDR3 DNA reads as TGTGCCATCAGCCCCGGGACAGTCTCCTACAATGAGCAGTTCTTC.